The source of this T cell receptor (beta chain) is a study of cytomegalovirus exposure and HLA in healthy donors. Healthy individuals who donated bone marrow served as the donors. Donors likely had unrecorded immune exposures despite being nominally healthy when sampled. Study-level points and caveats: The authors enumerated 164 TCR beta chains as linked to cytomegalovirus. Near-uniform donor sequencing depth was presumed by presence/absence analyses.

Regarding this clone: Its target is unknown.

The study ran its PCR with 60 Vbeta and 13 Jbeta primers. Sequenced by immunoSEQ multiplex PCR; TCRdb stores in-frame clones only, minus some. Of about 270,000 clones listed, roughly 70% are singletons. V was clipped by 0 bases and J by 7 bases, with 16 bases between them. Germline assignment: CDR1 WNHNN and CDR2 SYGVQD (reference sequence). This CDR3 region has 16 residues. The chain uses TRBV10-1 and TRBJ2-1, with D perhaps TRBD1 (5 bases). This clonotype originated in a female donor in good health and CMV-seronegative. Sample: PBMCs. The CDR3 region is CASSESRSTAGNEQFF. As DNA, the CDR3 is TGCGCCAGCAGTGAGTCTAGATCGACCGCAGGGAATGAGCAGTTCTTC.